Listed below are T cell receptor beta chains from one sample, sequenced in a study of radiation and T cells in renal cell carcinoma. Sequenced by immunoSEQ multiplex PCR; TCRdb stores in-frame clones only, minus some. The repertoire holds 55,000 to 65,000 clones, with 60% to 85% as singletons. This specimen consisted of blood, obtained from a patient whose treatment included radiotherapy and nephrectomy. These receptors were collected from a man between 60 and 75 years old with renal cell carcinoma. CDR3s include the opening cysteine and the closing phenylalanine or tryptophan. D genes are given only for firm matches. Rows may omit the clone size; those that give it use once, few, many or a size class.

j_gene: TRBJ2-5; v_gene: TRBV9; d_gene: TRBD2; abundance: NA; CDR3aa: CASSVGLAGSVEQETQYF; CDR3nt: TGTGCCAGCAGCGTGGGACTAGCGGGGTCAGTGGAGCAAGAGACCCAGTACTTC
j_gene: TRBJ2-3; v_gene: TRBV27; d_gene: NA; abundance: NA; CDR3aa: CASSWWDTQYF; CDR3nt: TGTGCCAGCAGTTGGTGGGATACGCAGTATTTT
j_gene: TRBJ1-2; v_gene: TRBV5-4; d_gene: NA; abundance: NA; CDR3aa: CASTPTGGYGYTF; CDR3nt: TGTGCCAGCACCCCGACCGGGGGCTATGGCTACACCTTC
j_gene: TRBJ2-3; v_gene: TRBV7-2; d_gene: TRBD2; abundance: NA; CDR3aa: CASSLVLAGFDTQYF; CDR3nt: TGTGCCAGCAGCTTAGTGCTAGCGGGGTTCGATACGCAGTATTTT
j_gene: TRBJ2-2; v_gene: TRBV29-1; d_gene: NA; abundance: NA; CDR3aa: CSVDGGVTGELFF; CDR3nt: TGCAGCGTTGATGGGGGAGTCACCGGGGAGCTGTTTTTT
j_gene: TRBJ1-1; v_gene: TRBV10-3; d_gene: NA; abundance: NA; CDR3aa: CAIGGWGPGANTEAFF; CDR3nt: TGTGCCATCGGGGGGTGGGGCCCTGGTGCGAACACTGAAGCTTTCTTT
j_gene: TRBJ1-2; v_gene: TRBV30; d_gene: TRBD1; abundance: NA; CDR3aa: CAWSVQGLGFYGYTF; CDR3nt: TGTGCCTGGAGTGTACAGGGGCTTGGGTTCTATGGCTACACCTTC
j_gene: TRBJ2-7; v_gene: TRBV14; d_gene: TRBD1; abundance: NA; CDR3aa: CASSQTLDRVPQNREYF; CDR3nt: TGTGCCAGCAGCCAAACCCTTGACAGGGTCCCTCAAAATCGAGAGTACTTC
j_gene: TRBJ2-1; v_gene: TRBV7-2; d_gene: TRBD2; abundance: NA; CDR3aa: CASSSLAGRGEQFF; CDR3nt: TGTGCCAGCAGCTCCTTAGCGGGCCGGGGTGAGCAGTTCTTC
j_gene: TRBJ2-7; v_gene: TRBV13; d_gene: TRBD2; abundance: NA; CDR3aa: CASSSRGVAGGLPTYEQYF; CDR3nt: TGTGCCAGCAGCTCCCGAGGAGTAGCGGGGGGCCTACCAACCTACGAGCAGTACTTC
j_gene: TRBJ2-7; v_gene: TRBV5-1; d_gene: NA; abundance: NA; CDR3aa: CASSPGQNYEQYF; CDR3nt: TGCGCCAGCAGCCCAGGACAGAACTACGAGCAGTACTTC
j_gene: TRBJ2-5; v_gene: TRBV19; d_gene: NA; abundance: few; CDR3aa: CASSIGGDSKTQYF; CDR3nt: TGTGCCAGTAGTATAGGAGGGGACTCAAAGACCCAGTACTTC
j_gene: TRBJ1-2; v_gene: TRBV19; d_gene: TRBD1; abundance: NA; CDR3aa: CASSTIPGQPYGYTF; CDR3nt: TGTGCCAGTAGTACGATACCGGGACAGCCCTATGGCTACACCTTC
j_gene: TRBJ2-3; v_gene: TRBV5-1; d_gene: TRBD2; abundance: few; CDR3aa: CASSAAGLAGGWSTDTQYF; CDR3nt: TGCGCCAGCAGCGCCGCGGGGCTAGCGGGGGGTTGGAGCACAGATACGCAGTATTTT
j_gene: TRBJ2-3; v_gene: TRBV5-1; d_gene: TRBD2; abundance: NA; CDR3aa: CASSLDYGLAGEGAADTQYF; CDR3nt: TGCGCCAGCAGCTTGGACTACGGACTAGCGGGAGAGGGAGCGGCAGATACGCAGTATTTT
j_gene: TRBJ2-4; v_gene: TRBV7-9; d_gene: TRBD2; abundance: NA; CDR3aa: CASSLSFGGNIQYF; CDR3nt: TGTGCCAGCAGCTTATCCTTCGGGGGGAACATTCAGTACTTC
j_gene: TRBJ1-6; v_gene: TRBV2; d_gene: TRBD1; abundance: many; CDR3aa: CASSVGQGDNSPLHF; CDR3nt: TGTGCCAGCAGTGTAGGACAGGGTGATAATTCACCCCTCCACTTT
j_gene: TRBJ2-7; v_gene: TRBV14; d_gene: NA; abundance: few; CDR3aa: CASSLSGGPPYEQYF; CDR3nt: TGTGCCAGCAGCCTGTCCGGCGGGCCACCCTACGAGCAGTACTTC
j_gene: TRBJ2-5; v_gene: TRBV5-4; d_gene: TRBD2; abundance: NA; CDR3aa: CASSLGGLLYTYHETQYF; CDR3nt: TGTGCCAGCAGCTTGGGGGGACTATTATACACCTACCATGAGACCCAGTACTTC
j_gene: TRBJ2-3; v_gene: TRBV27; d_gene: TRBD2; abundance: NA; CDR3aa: CASSLAGGGPDTQYF; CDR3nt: TGTGCCAGCAGTTTAGCGGGAGGAGGCCCAGATACGCAGTATTTT
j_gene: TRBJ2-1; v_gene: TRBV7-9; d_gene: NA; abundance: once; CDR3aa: CASSEGHYNEQFF; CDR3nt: TGTGCCAGCAGCGAGGGACATTACAATGAGCAGTTCTTC
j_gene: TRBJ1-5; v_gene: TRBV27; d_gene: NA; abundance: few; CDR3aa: CASSSGGDNQPQHF; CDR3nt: TGTGCCAGCAGTTCCGGAGGGGACAATCAGCCCCAGCATTTT
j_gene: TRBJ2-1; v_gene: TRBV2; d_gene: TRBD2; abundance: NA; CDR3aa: CASKVSGGRNEQFF; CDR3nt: TGTGCCAGCAAGGTGTCGGGAGGTAGAAATGAGCAGTTCTTC
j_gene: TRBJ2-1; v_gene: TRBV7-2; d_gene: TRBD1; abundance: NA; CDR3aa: CASSLRSGTGVNEQFF; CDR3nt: TGTGCCAGCAGCTTAAGGTCTGGGACAGGGGTCAATGAGCAGTTCTTC
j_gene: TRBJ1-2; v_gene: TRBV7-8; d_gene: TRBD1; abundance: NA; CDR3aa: CASSDNRGRNGYTF; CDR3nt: TGTGCCAGCAGCGATAACAGGGGGCGAAATGGCTACACCTTC
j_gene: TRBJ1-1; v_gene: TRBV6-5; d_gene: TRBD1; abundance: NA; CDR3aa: CASRDRGHRRTEAFF; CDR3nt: TGTGCCAGCCGGGACAGGGGACATCGTCGGACTGAAGCTTTCTTT